This entry lists 27 T cell receptor beta chains sequenced from one sample in a study of blood T cell repertoires in COVID-19. Libraries were prepared by immunoSEQ multiplex PCR; TCRdb keeps only in-frame clonotypes and omits some of them. The sample has approximately 210,000 clones; about 86% are singletons. The source material was PBMCs or T cells enriched from blood (not recorded which). The receptor set was obtained from a woman aged 45 to 65 with acute COVID-19.

The rearrangement uses TRBV27 and TRBJ1-5; a weak D match, TRBD1 (5 bases). Trimming shortened V by 3 bases and J by 0 bases, and 9 bases separated the two germline ends. The CDR3 has 15 residues. Germline loops: CDR1 MNHEY, CDR2 SMNVEV (reference sequence). DNA of the CDR3: TGTGCCAGCAGTTTGGGGGGGAATAGCAATCAGCCCCAGCATTTT. It codes for CASSLGGNSNQPQHF.

This CDR3 reads CASSWTSGVHNEQFF. In DNA form, the CDR3 reads TGTGCCAGCAGCTGGACTAGCGGCGTCCACAATGAGCAGTTCTTC. The chain carries TRBV7-2 and TRBJ2-1; the match to TRBD2 covers 10 bases. The CDR3 extends over 15 amino acids. The ends lost 4 bases at V and 5 bases at J; junction bases unmatched: 5. Germline CDR1 and CDR2: SGHTA and FQGNSA.

The rearrangement links TRBV7-3 to TRBJ1-2; 7 nucleotides align to TRBD1. The V gene end was trimmed by 5 bases and the J gene end by 0 bases; junction bases not matched to a gene: 6. CDR1 and CDR2 from the germline V gene are SGHTA and FQGTGA. This CDR3 has 15 residues. CDR3 DNA: TGTGCCAGCAGCCCCCAGGGGGGAGCTAACTATGGCTACACCTTC. Its translation: CASSPQGGANYGYTF.

This clone occurred a few times. The J gene is TRBJ1-1, the V gene TRBV14; the match to TRBD1 covers 10 bases. V was clipped by 5 bases and J by 8 bases; unmatched bases: 14. In germline, CDR1 is SGHDN, CDR2 FVKESK. CDR3 length: 16 residues. The CDR3 protein is CASSFRSRDRGLEAFF. CDR3 in DNA: TGTGCCAGCAGCTTCCGATCCCGGGACAGGGGTTTGGAAGCTTTCTTT.

The chain is built from TRBV27 and TRBJ2-7, with D possibly TRBD2 on 5 matching bases. In germline, CDR1 is MNHEY, CDR2 SMNVEV (reference sequence). The CDR3 sequence is 14 residues long. Trimming left V 5 bases short and J 2 bases short, with 13 bases between. The DNA of the CDR3 is TGTGCCAGCAGTCAATCACTTAGCGCCTACGAGCAGTACTTC. This codes for CASSQSLSAYEQYF.

This chain joins TRBV3-1 (or the pseudogene TRBV3-2) and TRBJ2-7; TRBD1 agrees at 7 bases. This CDR3 has 13 residues. Germline CDR1 reads LGHDT; CDR2 reads YNNKEL (reference sequence). The junction had 6 bases not matched to a gene; V was cut back by 1 base and J by 9 bases. This CDR3 reads CASSQGQGLGQYF. As DNA, the CDR3 is TGTGCCAGCAGCCAAGGACAGGGTCTCGGGCAGTACTTC.

V gene TRBV7-8 combines with J gene TRBJ1-1, with D unresolved. Germline V gene sequence: CDR1 SGHVS, CDR2 FQNEAQ. V dropped 6 bases and J dropped 0 bases, with 8 bases sitting between them. The CDR3 has 13 residues. DNA for the CDR3: TGTGCCAGCAGGAAAGGAGTGAACACTGAAGCTTTCTTT. The encoded protein is CASRKGVNTEAFF.

Only a few counts were recorded for this clone. The rearrangement joins TRBV27 to TRBJ1-2; D possibly corresponds to TRBD1 (6 bases). V was cut by 2 bases and J by 4 bases, with 14 bases left in between. Germline-derived CDR1 and CDR2 are MNHEY and SMNVEV (reference sequence). The CDR3 sequence is 15 residues long. This CDR3 is CASSLRTDPLYGYTF. CDR3 bases: TGTGCCAGCAGTTTAAGGACAGATCCCCTCTATGGCTACACCTTC.

The rearrangement uses TRBV5-4 and TRBJ2-7, with TRBD2 matching 7 bases. The germline CDR1 and CDR2 sequences are SGHNT and YYREEE (reference sequence). V lost 0 bases, J lost 2 bases, and 5 bases stayed unmatched. The CDR3 is 15 amino acids. The DNA of the CDR3 is TGTGCCAGCAGCTTGGCCGGGACTAACGCCTACGAGCAGTACTTC. It specifies CASSLAGTNAYEQYF.

The chain couples TRBV4-1 to TRBJ2-7; 10 positions match TRBD2. Unmatched junction bases numbered 16, after V lost 0 bases and J lost 5 bases. The CDR3 totals 19 residues. Germline V gene sequence: CDR1 MGHRA, CDR2 YSYEKL. CDR3 region: CASSQDGAGASGRRNEQYF. Here the CDR3 DNA reads TGCGCCAGCAGCCAAGATGGAGCAGGAGCTAGCGGGAGACGGAACGAGCAGTACTTC.

V gene TRBV11-2 combines with J gene TRBJ2-1, with D maybe TRBD1 (6 bases). The germline gives CDR1 SGHAT, CDR2 FQNNGV. The CDR3 is 13 residues long. The V and J ends lost 4 bases and 7 bases respectively, with 11 bases between them. CDR3 DNA: TGTGCCAGCAGCTCCAACAGGGATAATGAGCAGTTCTTC. Translated, it gives CASSSNRDNEQFF.

The CDR3 loop is CASIFEPYTEAFF. CDR3 in DNA: TGTGCCAGCATCTTTGAGCCTTACACTGAAGCTTTCTTT. The chain combines TRBV12-3 or TRBV12-4 with TRBJ1-1; D not certain. This CDR3 contains 13 residues. Trimming removed 7 bases from V and 3 bases from J, with 12 bases in between.

The chain uses TRBV28 and TRBJ1-5, with TRBD1 matching 12 bases. V lost 5 bases to trimming and J lost 15 bases; unmatched junction nucleotides: 14. Germline assignment: CDR1 MDHEN and CDR2 SYDVKM. The CDR3 covers 15 residues. DNA for the CDR3: TGTGCCAGCAGTACCCCACTGGGACAGGGGGCAGCCCGGCATTTT. Protein product: CASSTPLGQGAARHF. The entire variable domain, with the rest obtained from reference TRBV28 and TRBJ1-5, is as follows: DVKVTQSSRYLVKRTGEKVFLECVQDMDHENMFWYRQDPGLGLRLIYFSYDVKMKEKGDIPEGYSVSREKKERFSLILESASTNQTSMYLCASSTPLGQGAARHFGDGTRLSIL.

This sequence joins TRBV13 and TRBJ1-1, with 9 bases lining up with TRBD1. Per the germline V gene, CDR1 is PRHDT and CDR2 is FYEKMQ (reference sequence). V lost 5 bases and J lost 2; bases outside the gene matches: 18. The CDR3 has 19 amino acids. CDR3 bases: TGTGCCAGCAGCGTATACGGCGCGGGACAGGGCTTTAAAAACACTGAAGCTTTCTTT. Protein product: CASSVYGAGQGFKNTEAFF.

The chain has TRBV9 and TRBJ1-2; D remains ambiguous. Germline CDR1 reads SGDLS; CDR2 reads YYNGEE. The CDR3 extends over 14 amino acids. Trimming took off 0 bases at V and 2 bases at J, with 8 bases between the two ends. In DNA, the CDR3 is TGTGCCAGCAGCGTAGGTCGAACAAACTATGGCTACACCTTC. Amino acids: CASSVGRTNYGYTF. The whole variable domain, filled in from reference TRBV9 and TRBJ1-2, reads DSGVTQTPKHLITATGQRVTLRCSPRSGDLSVYWYQQSLDQGLQFLIQYYNGEERAKGNILERFSAQQFPDLHSELNLSSLELGDSALYFCASSVGRTNYGYTFGSGTRLTVV.

This clone was seen a single time. This chain connects TRBV7-9 to TRBJ1-6, with D perhaps matching TRBD1 (5 bases). The CDR3 spans 16 residues. Trimming took off 5 bases at V and 7 bases at J, with 18 bases between the two ends. Per germline, CDR1 SEHNR and CDR2 FQNEAQ (reference sequence). Here the CDR3 reads CASSPSGGVHNSPLHF. The DNA of the CDR3 is TGTGCCAGCAGCCCTAGTGGGGGGGTTCACAATTCACCCCTCCACTTT.

This rearrangement joins TRBV27 to TRBJ2-4, with a possible D match to TRBD1 (5 bases). Trimming stripped 5 bases from V and 0 bases from J, with 14 bases between. In germline, CDR1 is MNHEY, CDR2 SMNVEV (reference sequence). This CDR3 region has 16 residues. The CDR3 here is CASSPYRRLAKNIQYF. In DNA, the CDR3 is TGTGCCAGCAGTCCATACAGGAGACTAGCCAAAAACATTCAGTACTTC.

The chain links TRBV28 to TRBJ1-2; D unclear. The V end was cut by 6 bases, the J end by 4 bases, with 9 bases between. The germline V gene has CDR1 MDHEN and CDR2 SYDVKM. The CDR3 spans 12 residues. The CDR3 region is CASSREPYGYTF. DNA for the CDR3: TGTGCCAGCAGCCGTGAGCCCTATGGCTACACCTTC.

V and J are TRBV5-1 and TRBJ1-3; D gene ambiguous. Germline V gives CDR1 SGHRS, CDR2 YFSETQ. The V gene lost 4 bases and the J gene lost 0 bases, with 8 bases spanning the gap. The CDR3 length is 14 residues. The CDR3 DNA follows: TGCGCCAGCAGCGCGGGCGACTCTGGAAACACCATATATTTT. Its protein is CASSAGDSGNTIYF.

The chain carries TRBV7-7 and TRBJ2-7; 9 bases line up with TRBD1. From germline, CDR1 is SSHAT and CDR2 FNYEAQ (reference sequence). The CDR3 is 14 amino acids. V dropped 4 bases and J dropped 3; count of bases not matched to a gene: 4. This CDR3 reads CASSSGQGHYEQYF. Here the CDR3 DNA reads TGTGCCAGCAGCTCGGGACAGGGCCACTACGAGCAGTACTTC.

CDR3 bases: TGTGCCAGCAGACTCAGGGGATCAGGTTCACCCCTCCACTTT. This gives the protein CASRLRGSGSPLHF. The V gene is TRBV3-1 (or the pseudogene TRBV3-2), the J gene TRBJ1-6; the D gene is possibly TRBD1 (6 bases). This CDR3 has 14 amino acids. V lost 6 bases, J lost 9 bases, and 15 bases lay in between. Germline values: CDR1 LGHDT, CDR2 YNNKEL (reference sequence).

The rearrangement links TRBV5-4 to TRBJ1-1; D is possibly TRBD1 (6 bases). Trimming stripped 4 bases from V and 5 bases from J, with 15 bases between. CDR1 is SGHNT, CDR2 YYREEE, per germline (reference sequence). This CDR3 has 14 residues. The CDR3 region has the DNA TGTGCCAGCAGCCCGGGACATCGGGGAACTGAAGCTTTCTTT. This codes for CASSPGHRGTEAFF.

This rearrangement joins TRBV11-3 to TRBJ1-3; D is perhaps TRBD1 (5 bases). Germline assignment: CDR1 SGHNT and CDR2 YENEEA. Between the trimmed V and J ends, which lost 5 bases and 0 bases, there was a span of 8 bases. The CDR3 extends over 14 amino acids. The CDR3 DNA sequence: TGTGCCAGCAGCGCAGGGATCTCTGGAAACACCATATATTTT. The encoded protein is CASSAGISGNTIYF.

The V gene is TRBV5-6, the J gene TRBJ2-5; 9 positions agree with TRBD2. Trimming took 10 bases from V and 4 from J; bases not matched to a gene: 14. Looked up from germline, CDR1 is SGHDT and CDR2 is YYEEEE. There are 15 residues in the CDR3. CDR3 in amino acids: CAVRRAGGGRETQYF. The CDR3, as DNA: TGTGCCGTTCGCAGAGCGGGGGGCGGTCGAGAGACCCAGTACTTC.

The CDR3 DNA is TGTGCCAGCGTTCAGGGATGGATAGGCGAGCAGTACTTC. Protein product: CASVQGWIGEQYF. The V call is TRBV2, the J call TRBJ2-7, with TRBD1 as a possible D gene (5 bases). The CDR3 is made up of 13 amino acids. Germline CDR1 is SNHLY and CDR2 is FYNNEI. V was pared by 8 bases and J by 6 bases, with 17 bases between.

V is TRBV2 and J is TRBJ2-1, with TRBD2 matching 15 bases. CDR3 length equals 15 residues. With V trimmed by 4 bases and J by 10 bases, 5 bases remained unmatched. CDR1 and CDR2 (germline): SNHLY, FYNNEI. The CDR3 sequence: CASSGTSGRAREQFF. The CDR3 coding sequence is TGTGCCAGCAGTGGGACTAGCGGGAGGGCCCGGGAGCAGTTCTTC.

J is TRBJ1-3 and V is TRBV9; tentatively, D is TRBD1 (5 bases). The CDR3 loop spans 17 amino acids. V was cut by 0 bases and J by 2 bases, with 15 bases left in between. In germline, CDR1 is SGDLS, CDR2 YYNGEE. DNA of the CDR3: TGTGCCAGCAGCGTAGCCGGGGGGGTGGGCACTGGAAACACCATATATTTT. It translates to CASSVAGGVGTGNTIYF.